This T cell receptor beta chain comes out of a study of blood T cells in healthy people across ages. Primed by a sample-barcoded 5' primer and a J-beta primer mix, a second PCR proceeded for roughly 6 to 12 cycles. Each of the cDNA molecules was tagged by a template-switch adaptor with 12 random nucleotides. TCRdb analysed the 5' RACE reads with MiXCR anew, one entry per CDR3 protein. The table shows around 500,000 distinct CDR3 sequences, with around 48% occurring only once. V shed 2 bases and J 3 bases; nucleotides not matched to a gene: 2. This CDR3 is 14 amino acids long. Germline CDR1 MNHNY, CDR2 SVGAGI (reference sequence). This clonotype was observed many times. Antigen specificity is unknown. Findings of the study overall: The long-lived group displayed more naive CD4+ cells, plus higher diversity, than the aged donors did.

The sample taken for sequencing was blood. This TCR derives from an elderly man in good health. The chain has TRBV6-6 and TRBJ1-1, with 8 bases identical to TRBD1. For the CDR3, the DNA is TGTGCCAGCAGTTACGGACAGGGTTACACTGAAGCTTTCTTT. Translating it yields CASSYGQGYTEAFF.